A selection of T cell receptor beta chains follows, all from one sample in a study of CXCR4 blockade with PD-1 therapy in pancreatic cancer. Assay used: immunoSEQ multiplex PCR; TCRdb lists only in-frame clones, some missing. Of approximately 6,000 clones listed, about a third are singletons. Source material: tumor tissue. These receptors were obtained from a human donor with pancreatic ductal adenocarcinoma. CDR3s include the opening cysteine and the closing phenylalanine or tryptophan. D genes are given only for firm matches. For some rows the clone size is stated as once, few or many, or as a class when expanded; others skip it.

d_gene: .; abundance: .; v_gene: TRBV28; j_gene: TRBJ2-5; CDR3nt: TGTGCCAGCAGTTTGTCTGAAGAGACCCAGTACTTC; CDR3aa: CASSLSEETQYF
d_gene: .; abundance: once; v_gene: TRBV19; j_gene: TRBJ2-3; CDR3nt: TGTGCCAGTAGTGAGGGGTCAGATACGCAGTATTTT; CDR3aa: CASSEGSDTQYF
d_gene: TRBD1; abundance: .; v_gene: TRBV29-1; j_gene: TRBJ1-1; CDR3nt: TGCAGCGTTGAAAGAGGGGGCGTTCGTCCTGAAGCTTTCTTT; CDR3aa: CSVERGGVRPEAFF
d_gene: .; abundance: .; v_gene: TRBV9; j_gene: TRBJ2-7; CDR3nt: TGTGCCAGCGGAGGCAGGGCCTCCTACGAGCAGTACTTC; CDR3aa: CASGGRASYEQYF
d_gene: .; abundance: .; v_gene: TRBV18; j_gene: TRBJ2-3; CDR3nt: TGTGCCAGCTCACCACTCATATCTAGCACAGATACGCAGTATTTT; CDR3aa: CASSPLISSTDTQYF
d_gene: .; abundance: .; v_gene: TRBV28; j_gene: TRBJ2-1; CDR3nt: TGTGCCAGCAGTTTCCCAGGAACGGCCTACAATGAGCAGTTCTTC; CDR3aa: CASSFPGTAYNEQFF
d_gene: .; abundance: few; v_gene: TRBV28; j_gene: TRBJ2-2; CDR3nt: TGTGCCAGCAGTGGGGCGAACACCGGGGAGCTGTTTTTT; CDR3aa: CASSGANTGELFF
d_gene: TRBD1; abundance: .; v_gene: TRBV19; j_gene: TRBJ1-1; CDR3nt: TGTGCCAGTAGTGAATACAGGGGGCGGATGAACACTGAAGCTTTCTTT; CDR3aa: CASSEYRGRMNTEAFF
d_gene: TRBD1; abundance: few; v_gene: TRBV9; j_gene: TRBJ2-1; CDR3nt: TGTGCCAGCACGGGACAGGGGGCCCACAATGAGCAGTTCTTC; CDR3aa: CASTGQGAHNEQFF
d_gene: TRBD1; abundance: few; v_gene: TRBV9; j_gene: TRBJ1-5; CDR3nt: TGTGCCAGCAGCCCCGGGACAGGGTATAGGCCCCAGCATTTT; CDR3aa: CASSPGTGYRPQHF
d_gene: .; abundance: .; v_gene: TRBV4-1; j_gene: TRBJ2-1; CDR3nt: TGCGCCAGCAGCCAAGAAATTGGGGGGTATGAGCAGTTCTTC; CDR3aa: CASSQEIGGYEQFF
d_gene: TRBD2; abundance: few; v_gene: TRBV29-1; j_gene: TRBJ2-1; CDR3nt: TGCAGCGTCAACCAAGGGACTAGCGGAGGAGAGCAGTTCTTC; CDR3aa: CSVNQGTSGGEQFF
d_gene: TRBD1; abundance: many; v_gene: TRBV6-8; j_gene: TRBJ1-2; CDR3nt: TGTGCCAGCAGTCCAGGGACAGATCATGGCTACACCTTC; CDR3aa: CASSPGTDHGYTF
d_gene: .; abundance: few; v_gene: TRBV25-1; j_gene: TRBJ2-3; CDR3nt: TGTGCCAGCAGTGATCGTCTCGTAGCAGATACGCAGTATTTT; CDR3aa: CASSDRLVADTQYF
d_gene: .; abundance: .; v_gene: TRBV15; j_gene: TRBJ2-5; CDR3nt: TGTGCCACCAGCAGAGGCGCCGGAGTTACGGAGACCCAGTACTTC; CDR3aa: CATSRGAGVTETQYF
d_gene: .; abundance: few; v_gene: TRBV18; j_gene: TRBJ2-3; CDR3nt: TGTGCCAGCTCACCTCAACAGGGCGGGGGCACAGATACGCAGTATTTT; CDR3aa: CASSPQQGGGTDTQYF
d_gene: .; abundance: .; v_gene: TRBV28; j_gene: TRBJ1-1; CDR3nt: TGTGCCAGCAGTGGCGGGCAGGACCACATGAACACTGAAGCTTTCTTT; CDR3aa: CASSGGQDHMNTEAFF
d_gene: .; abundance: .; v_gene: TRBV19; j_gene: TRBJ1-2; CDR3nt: TGTGCCAGTAGTATAGCCAACTATGGCTACACCTTC; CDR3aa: CASSIANYGYTF
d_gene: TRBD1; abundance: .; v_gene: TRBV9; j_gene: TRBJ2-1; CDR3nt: TGTGCCAGCTGGGACAGGGGACTGAGCTCCTACAATGAGCAGTTCTTC; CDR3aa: CASWDRGLSSYNEQFF
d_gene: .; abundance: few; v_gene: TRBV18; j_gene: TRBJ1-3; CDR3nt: TGTGCCAGCTCACCGTCCGCAGGAGGAAACACCATATATTTT; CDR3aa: CASSPSAGGNTIYF